The sequence of this T cell receptor (beta chain) was determined in a study of molecular identifiers for immune sequencing clone quantification. This clonotype has a count of ten or more. Each CDR3 protein is one row after TCRdb ran MiXCR on the PCR reads. Found here are tens of thousands of distinct CDR3 sequences, about 18% of them singletons; the top ten hold about 6.6%. CDR3 length: 13 amino acids. Germline V gene sequence: CDR1 SEHNR, CDR2 FQNEAQ (reference sequence). Trimming cost V 4 bases and J 3 bases, with 7 bases left between them. This sequence joins TRBV7-9 and TRBJ2-1; no firm D call. This receptor was obtained from a human donor in good health. Some libraries in this study had Jurkat cell RNA spiked in. Sequences were obtained from naive CD8+ T cells from blood, with Jurkat cell RNA spiked in. Subset denoted: FACS-sorted CD8+CD4-CCR7+CD45RA+ naive T cells. The CDR3 sequence: CASSSYLYNEQFF. In DNA, the CDR3 is TGTGCCAGCAGCTCGTACCTCTACAATGAGCAGTTCTTC.